This T cell receptor (beta chain) is drawn from a study of cytomegalovirus exposure and HLA in healthy donors. The PCR used 60 Vbeta and 13 Jbeta primers. The protocol was immunoSEQ multiplex PCR, while the TCRdb copy is restricted to in-frame clones and leaves out a portion. The sample has 95,000 to 120,000 clones, about 80% seen once. This TCR was sampled from a woman younger than 45 in good health and CMV-seropositive. The specimen sequenced was PBMCs.

CDR3 sequence: CASSLDLETEAFF. The CDR3 DNA sequence: TGTGCCAGCAGCTTAGATCTGGAGACTGAAGCTTTCTTT. J is TRBJ1-1 and V is TRBV11-2; D gene ambiguous. Trimming cost V 0 bases and J 5 bases, with 7 bases left between them. Germline-derived CDR1 and CDR2 are SGHAT and FQNNGV. The CDR3 is 13 amino acids. The full variable domain, with the rest looked up from reference TRBV11-2 and TRBJ1-1, is EAGVAQSPRYKIIEKRQSVAFWCNPISGHATLYWYQQILGQGPKLLIQFQNNGVVDDSQLPKDRFSAERLKGVDSTLKIQPAKLEDSAVYLCASSLDLETEAFFGQGTRLTVV.